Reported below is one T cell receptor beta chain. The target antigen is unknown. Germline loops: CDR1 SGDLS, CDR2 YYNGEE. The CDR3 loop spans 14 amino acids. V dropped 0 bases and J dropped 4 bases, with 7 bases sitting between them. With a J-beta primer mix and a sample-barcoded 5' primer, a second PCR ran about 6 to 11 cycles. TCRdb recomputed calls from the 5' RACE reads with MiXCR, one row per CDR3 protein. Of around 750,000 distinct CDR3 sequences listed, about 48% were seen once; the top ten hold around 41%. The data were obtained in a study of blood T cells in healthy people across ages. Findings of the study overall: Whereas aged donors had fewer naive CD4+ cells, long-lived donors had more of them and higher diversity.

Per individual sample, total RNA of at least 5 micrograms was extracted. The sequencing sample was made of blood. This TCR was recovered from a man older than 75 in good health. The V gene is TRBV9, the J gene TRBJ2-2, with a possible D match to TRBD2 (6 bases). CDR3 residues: CASSVVGGTGELFF. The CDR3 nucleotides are TGTGCCAGCAGCGTAGTCGGGGGCACCGGGGAGCTGTTTTTT.